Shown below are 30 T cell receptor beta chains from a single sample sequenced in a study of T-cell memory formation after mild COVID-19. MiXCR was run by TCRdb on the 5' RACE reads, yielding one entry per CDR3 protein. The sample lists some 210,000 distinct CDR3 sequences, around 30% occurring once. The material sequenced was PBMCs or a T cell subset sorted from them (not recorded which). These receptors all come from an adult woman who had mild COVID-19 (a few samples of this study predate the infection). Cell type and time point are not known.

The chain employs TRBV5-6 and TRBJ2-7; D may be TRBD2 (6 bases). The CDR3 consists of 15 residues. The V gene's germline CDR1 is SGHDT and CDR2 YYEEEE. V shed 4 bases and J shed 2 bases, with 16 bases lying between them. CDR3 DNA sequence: TGTGCCAGCAGCCGGACCGGGACTCGGCCCTACGAGCAGTACTTC. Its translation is CASSRTGTRPYEQYF.

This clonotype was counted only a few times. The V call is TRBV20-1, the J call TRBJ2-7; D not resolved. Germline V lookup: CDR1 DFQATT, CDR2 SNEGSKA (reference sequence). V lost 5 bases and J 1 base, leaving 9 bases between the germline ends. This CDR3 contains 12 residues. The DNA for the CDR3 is TGCAGTGCTCCCACGGTTTCCTACGAGCAGTACTTC. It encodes CSAPTVSYEQYF.

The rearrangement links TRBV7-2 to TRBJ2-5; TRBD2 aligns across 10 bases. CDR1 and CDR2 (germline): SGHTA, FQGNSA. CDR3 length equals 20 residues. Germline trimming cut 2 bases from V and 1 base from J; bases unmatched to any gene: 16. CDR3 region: CASSLILRGLAGALQETQYF. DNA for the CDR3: TGTGCCAGCAGCTTAATTCTTCGGGGGCTAGCGGGGGCCCTCCAAGAGACCCAGTACTTC.

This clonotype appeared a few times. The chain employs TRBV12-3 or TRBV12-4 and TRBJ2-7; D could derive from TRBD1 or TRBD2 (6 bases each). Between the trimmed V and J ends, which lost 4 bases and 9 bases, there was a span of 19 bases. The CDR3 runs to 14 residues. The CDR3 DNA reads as TGTGCCAGCAGTTCGCTCGGCAACAGGGAGGTGCAGTACTTC. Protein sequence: CASSSLGNREVQYF.

The DNA of the CDR3 is TGCAGTGGGAGAACCGGGACTAGCGGCAATGAGCAGTTCTTC. Translated: CSGRTGTSGNEQFF. The chain recombines TRBV20-1 with TRBJ2-1; 11 bases are shared with TRBD2. This CDR3 is built from 14 residues. From germline, CDR1 is DFQATT and CDR2 SNEGSKA (reference sequence). The trim removed 7 bases at V and 6 bases at J, leaving 8 bases unmatched.

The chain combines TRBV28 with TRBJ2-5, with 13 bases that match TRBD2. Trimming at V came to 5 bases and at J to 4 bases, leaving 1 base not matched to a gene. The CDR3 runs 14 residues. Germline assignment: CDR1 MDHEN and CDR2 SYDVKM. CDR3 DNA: TGTGCCAGCAGTGGGACTAGCGGGATAGAGACCCAGTACTTC. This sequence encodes CASSGTSGIETQYF.

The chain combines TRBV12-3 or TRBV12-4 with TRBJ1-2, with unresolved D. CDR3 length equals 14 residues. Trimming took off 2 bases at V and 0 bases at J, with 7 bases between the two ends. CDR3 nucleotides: TGTGCCAGCAGTTTACAGGAGGCTAACTATGGCTACACCTTC. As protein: CASSLQEANYGYTF.

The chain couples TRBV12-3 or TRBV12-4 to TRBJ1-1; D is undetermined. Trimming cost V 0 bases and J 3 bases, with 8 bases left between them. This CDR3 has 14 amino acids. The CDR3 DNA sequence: TGTGCCAGCAGTTTAGCGGTGGGGTACACTGAAGCTTTCTTT. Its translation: CASSLAVGYTEAFF.

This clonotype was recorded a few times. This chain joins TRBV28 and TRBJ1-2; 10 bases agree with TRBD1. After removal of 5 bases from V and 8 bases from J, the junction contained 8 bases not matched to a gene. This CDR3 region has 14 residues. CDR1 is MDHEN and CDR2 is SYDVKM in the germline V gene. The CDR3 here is CASSPTGTGDGYTF. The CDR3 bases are TGTGCCAGCAGTCCGACCGGGACAGGGGACGGCTACACCTTC.

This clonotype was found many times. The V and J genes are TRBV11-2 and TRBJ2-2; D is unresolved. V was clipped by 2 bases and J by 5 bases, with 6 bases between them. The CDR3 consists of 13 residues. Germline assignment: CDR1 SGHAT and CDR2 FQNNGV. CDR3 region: CASSLSVTGELFF. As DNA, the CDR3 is TGTGCCAGCAGCTTAAGCGTTACCGGGGAGCTGTTTTTT.

CDR3 coding DNA: TGTGCCAGCAGCTCCGGACAGGCCACAGATACGCAGTATTTT. It specifies CASSSGQATDTQYF. V gene TRBV7-6 combines with J gene TRBJ2-3; 7 bases align to TRBD1. J gave up 2 bases and V 4 bases, and 3 bases lay outside the gene matches. CDR1 is SGHVS, CDR2 FNYEAQ, per germline. This CDR3 comprises 14 residues. Full variable domain (missing parts from reference TRBV7-6 and TRBJ2-3): GAGVSQSPRYKVTKRGQDVALRCDPISGHVSLYWYRQALGQGPEFLTYFNYEAQQDKSGLPNDRFSAERPEGSISTLTIQRTEQRDSAMYRCASSSGQATDTQYFGPGTRLTVL.

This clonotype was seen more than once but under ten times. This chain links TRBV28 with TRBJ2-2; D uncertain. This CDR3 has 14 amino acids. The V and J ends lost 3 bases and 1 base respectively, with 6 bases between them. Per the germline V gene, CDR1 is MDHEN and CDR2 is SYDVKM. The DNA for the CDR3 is TGTGCCAGCAGTTTTCAAGGGAACACCGGGGAGCTGTTTTTT. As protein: CASSFQGNTGELFF.

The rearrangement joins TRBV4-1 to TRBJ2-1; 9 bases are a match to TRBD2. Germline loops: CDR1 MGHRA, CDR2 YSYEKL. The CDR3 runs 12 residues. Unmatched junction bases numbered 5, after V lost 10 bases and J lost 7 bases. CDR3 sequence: CATRGGTNEQFF. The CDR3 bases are TGCGCCACGCGGGGGGGCACGAATGAGCAGTTCTTC.

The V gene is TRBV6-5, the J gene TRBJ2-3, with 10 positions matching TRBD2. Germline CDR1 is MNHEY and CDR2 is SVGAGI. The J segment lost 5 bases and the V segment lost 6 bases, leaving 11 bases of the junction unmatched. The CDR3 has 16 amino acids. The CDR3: CASSLGVAGGVDTQYF. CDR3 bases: TGTGCCAGCAGCCTCGGGGTAGCGGGGGGAGTAGATACGCAGTATTTT.

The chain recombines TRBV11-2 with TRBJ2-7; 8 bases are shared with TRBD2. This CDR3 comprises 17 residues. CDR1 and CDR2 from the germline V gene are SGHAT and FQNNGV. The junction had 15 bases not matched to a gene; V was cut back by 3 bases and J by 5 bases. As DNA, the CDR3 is TGTGCCAGCAGCTTGGCGGGAGGACCCGTCCGGGTAGACGAGCAGTACTTC. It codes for CASSLAGGPVRVDEQYF.

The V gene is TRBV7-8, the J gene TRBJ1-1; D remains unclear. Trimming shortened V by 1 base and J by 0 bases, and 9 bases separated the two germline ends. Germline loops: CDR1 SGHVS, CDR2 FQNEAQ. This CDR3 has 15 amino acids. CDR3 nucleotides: TGTGCCAGCAGCTTAGAGAAGGGATTGAACACTGAAGCTTTCTTT. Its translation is CASSLEKGLNTEAFF.

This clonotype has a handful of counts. CDR3: CASSPALAASGSYNEQFF. In nucleotides, the CDR3 is TGTGCCAGCAGCCCTGCGCTAGCGGCCTCCGGGAGCTACAATGAGCAGTTCTTC. The V gene is TRBV28, the J gene TRBJ2-1; 7 positions match TRBD2. This CDR3 spans 18 amino acids. The V and J ends lost 6 bases and 3 bases, in that order; junction bases with no gene match: 17. In germline, CDR1 is MDHEN, CDR2 SYDVKM. The complete variable domain, with remaining parts taken from reference TRBV28 and TRBJ2-1, reads DVKVTQSSRYLVKRTGEKVFLECVQDMDHENMFWYRQDPGLGLRLIYFSYDVKMKEKGDIPEGYSVSREKKERFSLILESASTNQTSMYLCASSPALAASGSYNEQFFGPGTRLTVL.

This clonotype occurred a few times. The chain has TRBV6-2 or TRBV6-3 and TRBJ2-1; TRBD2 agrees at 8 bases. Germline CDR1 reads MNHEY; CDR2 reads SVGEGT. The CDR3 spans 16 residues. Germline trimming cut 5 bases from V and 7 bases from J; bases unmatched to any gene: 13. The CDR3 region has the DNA TGTGCCAGCAGTCAATCAGCGGGAGTTACTGCAAATGAGCAGTTCTTC. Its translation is CASSQSAGVTANEQFF.

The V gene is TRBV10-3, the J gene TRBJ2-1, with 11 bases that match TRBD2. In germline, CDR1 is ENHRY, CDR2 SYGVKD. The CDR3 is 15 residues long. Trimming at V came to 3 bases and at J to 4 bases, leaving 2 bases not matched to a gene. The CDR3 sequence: CAISELAGEYNEQFF. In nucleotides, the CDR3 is TGTGCCATCAGTGAACTAGCGGGGGAATACAATGAGCAGTTCTTC.

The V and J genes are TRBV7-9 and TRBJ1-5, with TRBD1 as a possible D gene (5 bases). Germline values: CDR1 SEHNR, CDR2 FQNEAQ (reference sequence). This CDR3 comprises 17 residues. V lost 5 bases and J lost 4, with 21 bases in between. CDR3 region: CASSLSGAGAGNQPQHF. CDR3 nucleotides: TGTGCCAGCAGCCTGTCTGGGGCCGGGGCCGGGAATCAGCCCCAGCATTTT.

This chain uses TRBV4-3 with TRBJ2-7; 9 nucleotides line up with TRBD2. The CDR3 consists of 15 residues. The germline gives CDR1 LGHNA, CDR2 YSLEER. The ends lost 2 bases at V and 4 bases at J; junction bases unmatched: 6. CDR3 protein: CASSQIHSGSYEQYF. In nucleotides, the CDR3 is TGCGCCAGCAGCCAAATCCATAGCGGGAGTTACGAGCAGTACTTC.

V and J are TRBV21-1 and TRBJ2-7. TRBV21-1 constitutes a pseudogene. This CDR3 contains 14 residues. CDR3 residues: CASSTGARSYEQYF. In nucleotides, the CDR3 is TGTGCCAGCAGCACAGGGGCACGGTCCTACGAGCAGTACTTC.

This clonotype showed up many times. The CDR3 here is CASSYPSGANSYNEQFF. In nucleotides, the CDR3 is TGTGCCAGCAGTTACCCTAGCGGGGCGAACTCCTACAATGAGCAGTTCTTC. The chain joins TRBV7-8 to TRBJ2-1; 9 bases fit TRBD2. V was clipped by 6 bases and J by 0 bases; unmatched bases: 9. The CDR3 runs to 17 residues. The germline CDR1 and CDR2 sequences are SGHVS and FQNEAQ.

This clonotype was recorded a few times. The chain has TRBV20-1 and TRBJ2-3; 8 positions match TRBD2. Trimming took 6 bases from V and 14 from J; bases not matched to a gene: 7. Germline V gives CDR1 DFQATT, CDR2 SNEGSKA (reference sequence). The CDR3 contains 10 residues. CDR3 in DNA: TGCAGTGCCAGACGGGGGGGCATGTATTTT. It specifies CSARRGGMYF.

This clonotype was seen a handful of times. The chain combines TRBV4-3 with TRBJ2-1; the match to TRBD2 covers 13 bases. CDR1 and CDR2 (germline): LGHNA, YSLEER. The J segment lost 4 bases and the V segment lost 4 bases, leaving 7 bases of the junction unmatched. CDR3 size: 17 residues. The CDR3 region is CASSRLGTSGAYNEQFF. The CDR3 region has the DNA TGCGCCAGCAGCCGCTTGGGGACTAGCGGGGCTTACAATGAGCAGTTCTTC.

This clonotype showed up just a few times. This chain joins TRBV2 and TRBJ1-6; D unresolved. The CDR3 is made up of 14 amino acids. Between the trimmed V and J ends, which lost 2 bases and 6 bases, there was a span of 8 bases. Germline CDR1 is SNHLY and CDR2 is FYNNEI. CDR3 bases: TGTGCCAGCAGTGAAAAGGGCCGTAATTCACCCCTCCACTTT. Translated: CASSEKGRNSPLHF.

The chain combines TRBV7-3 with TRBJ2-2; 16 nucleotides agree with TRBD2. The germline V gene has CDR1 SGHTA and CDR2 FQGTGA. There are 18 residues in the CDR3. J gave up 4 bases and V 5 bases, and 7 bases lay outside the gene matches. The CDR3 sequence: CASSPGTSGRVGTGELFF. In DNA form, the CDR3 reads TGTGCCAGCAGCCCCGGGACTAGCGGGAGGGTAGGCACCGGGGAGCTGTTTTTT.

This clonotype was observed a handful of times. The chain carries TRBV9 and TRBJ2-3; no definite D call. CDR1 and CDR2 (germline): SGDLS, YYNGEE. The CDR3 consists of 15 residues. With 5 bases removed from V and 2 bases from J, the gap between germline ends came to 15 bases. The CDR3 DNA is TGTGCCAGCAGTCCCGATCCCAGGCACACAGATACGCAGTATTTT. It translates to CASSPDPRHTDTQYF.

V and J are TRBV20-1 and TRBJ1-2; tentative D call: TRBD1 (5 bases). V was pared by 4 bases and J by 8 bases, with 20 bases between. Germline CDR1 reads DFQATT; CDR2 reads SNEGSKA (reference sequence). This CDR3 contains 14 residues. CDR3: CSATSGTGYSGYTF. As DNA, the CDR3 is TGCAGTGCTACTTCCGGAACAGGATATAGCGGCTACACCTTC.

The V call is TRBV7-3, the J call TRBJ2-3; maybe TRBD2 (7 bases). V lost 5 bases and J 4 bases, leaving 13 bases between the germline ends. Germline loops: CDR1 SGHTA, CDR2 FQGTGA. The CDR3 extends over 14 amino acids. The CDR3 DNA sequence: TGTGCCAGCAGCCCGTGGGGGGGCGCAGATACGCAGTATTTT. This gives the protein CASSPWGGADTQYF.